Listed here is a single TCR beta chain. Looked up from germline, CDR1 is GTSNPN and CDR2 is SVGIG (reference sequence). The CDR3 contains 15 residues. The V segment lost 8 bases and the J segment 4 bases; nucleotides outside the gene matches: 7. Clones were read by immunoSEQ multiplex PCR, and TCRdb kept only the in-frame ones, dropping some. The data hold hundreds of thousands of clones, with over 75% observed a single time. The data were taken from a study of blood T cell repertoires in COVID-19. The chain has TRBV30 and TRBJ2-3; 15 bases align to TRBD2. Sequencing was done on a sample of PBMCs or T cells enriched from blood (not recorded which). This sequence originates from a woman in her thirties who had recovered from COVID-19. DNA for the CDR3: TGTGCCAGGACTAGCGGGGGGGTAATGGCAGATACGCAGTATTTT. This sequence encodes CARTSGGVMADTQYF.